The rows below give T cell receptor beta chains drawn from one sample of a study of T cell responses to AZD1222 COVID-19 vaccine. Sequencing was performed with immunoSEQ multiplex PCR; in TCRdb, only in-frame clones are kept and a portion is missing. Of some 150,000 clones listed, about 90% are singletons. The source was peripheral blood, collected on day 0 of AZD1222 vaccination. These receptors were collected from an adult in good health. Both conserved end residues are trimmed from each CDR3.

CDR3,V
ASRLGQEHSYNEQF,TRBV12-2
ASSPWTSGDEQF,TRBV13
ASSQGLGRDTQY,TRBV11-3
ASSPTSGGPYNEQF,TRBV7-7
ATSKRGEALPQH,TRBV15
ASSIAGTVSNQPQH,TRBV19
ASSLGAYSTGELF,TRBV5-1
SVGASAAGANVLT,TRBV29-1
ASSPPGKETQY,TRBV5-4
ASSYSAVGELF,TRBV6-5
ASSQDPLAESPYNEQF,TRBV4-2
ASSFPGTASYNEQF,TRBV7-9
ASSLDWSQETQY,TRBV11-1
ASSQKWGPKDEKLF,TRBV4-3
ASSWAGGETGELF,TRBV7-2
ASSVQGGANEKLF,TRBV2
ASRARVLGNTGELF,TRBV28
ASSSPTDRVSNEQF,TRBV7-8
ASSLGWRGEDTQY,TRBV7-2
ASSLPGALGYT,TRBV7-3
ASSEGLGLAGRNEQF,TRBV2
ASTQGENEKLF,TRBV4-1
ASSASGGERQPQH,TRBV9
AISYRHTEAF,TRBV10-3
ASSAAREQF,TRBV5-4
ASSQGSTNTGELF,TRBV4-3
ASSPRGSLTGEQF,TRBV11-3
ASSQFSPPGYT,TRBV23-1